The present T cell receptor beta chain was sequenced within a study of blood T cell repertoires in COVID-19. Study details: From the United States, Italy and Spain came samples of acute and convalescent COVID-19. Sources were T cells, B-cell-depleted T cells, or PBMCs; the material itself was cDNA or gDNA.

The CDR3 consists of 16 residues. Per the germline V gene, CDR1 is MNHNY and CDR2 is SVGAGI (reference sequence). Trimming left V 4 bases short and J 5 bases short, with 17 bases between. Original data processing: Amplified reference gene primers provided the basis for estimating nucleated cell counts. Clones were sequenced by immunoSEQ multiplex PCR, and TCRdb holds only the in-frame ones, with some missing. D and trimming were read from the DNA, whereas the V and J calls and clone size are those reported in that table. The data hold some 89,000 clones, with 90% observed a single time. The sequence was collected from a man between 60 and 70 years old with acute or convalescent COVID-19. The sequencing sample was made of peripheral blood. The chain links TRBV6-6 to TRBJ2-2; D is perhaps TRBD2 (6 bases). CDR3 nucleotides: TGTGCCAGCAGTTGGGGCCCCGGGGGAGGTACCGGGGAGCTGTTTTTT. Residues: CASSWGPGGGTGELFF.